The rows below give T cell receptor beta chains drawn from one sample of a study of blood T cell repertoires in COVID-19. Some clones are missing from TCRdb's copy, which holds only in-frame ones; the method was immunoSEQ multiplex PCR. This sample carries roughly 410,000 clones, about 90% of them seen once, and the ten largest clones take about 2.3%. The source material was peripheral blood. The receptors come from a woman in her fifties or sixties with COVID-19, enrolled during active disease. Both conserved end residues are part of each CDR3. A D gene is named only where the DNA matches it firmly. Clone size appears in some rows only: once, few, many, or a class for an expanded clone.

.	TRBJ1-2	.	TRBV6-5	TGTGCCAGCAGACACCCCTCGTCAGGGGGCTACACCTTC	CASRHPSSGGYTF
.	TRBJ2-2	few	TRBV5-1	TGCGCCAGCAGCCCAAATACACGGAACACCGGGGAGCTGTTTTTT	CASSPNTRNTGELFF
TRBD1	TRBJ1-5	.	TRBV10-3	TGTGCCATCAGTGAGTTCGGGACAGGTAATCAGCCCCAGCATTTT	CAISEFGTGNQPQHF
.	TRBJ2-7	.	TRBV7-9	TGTGCCAGCAGCTTAAGAGCGCCCAACGAGCAGTACTTC	CASSLRAPNEQYF
.	TRBJ2-3	.	TRBV11-1	TGTGCCGACGGGCAGTCAGGGTCAGATACGCAGTATTTT	CADGQSGSDTQYF
TRBD1	TRBJ1-1	.	TRBV5-6	TGTGCCAGCAGCCGGGACAGATTGAACACTGAAGCTTTCTTT	CASSRDRLNTEAFF
TRBD1	TRBJ1-3	.	TRBV5-1	TGCGCCAGCAGCTATGGGACAGCTGGAAACACCATATATTTT	CASSYGTAGNTIYF
TRBD1	TRBJ1-2	.	TRBV5-1	TGCGCCAGCAGCTTGGTTGTTGTGGGGGACAGAGCTAACTATGGCTACACCTTC	CASSLVVVGDRANYGYTF
TRBD1	TRBJ1-2	.	TRBV18	TGTGCCAGCTCACCACGTAACCGGGACAGGGGGCGCAATGGCTACACCTTC	CASSPRNRDRGRNGYTF
.	TRBJ2-4	.	TRBV5-5	TGTGCCAGCAGCTTGATAGGGGAAAACATTCAGTACTTC	CASSLIGENIQYF
.	TRBJ1-5	.	TRBV15	TGTGCCACCAGCAGGGATTGGGGGGGGCCGCGGCCCCAGCATTTT	CATSRDWGGPRPQHF
.	TRBJ2-7	.	TRBV18	TGTGCCAGCTCATCCCGGGACTCGCCTTACGAGCAGTACTTC	CASSSRDSPYEQYF
TRBD1	TRBJ1-4	.	TRBV13	TGTGCCAGCAGCTCAACAGGGGGTAATGAAAAACTGTTTTTT	CASSSTGGNEKLFF
.	TRBJ1-1	.	TRBV9	TGTGCCAGCATCACTTTGGCCGGGGGGGCTTTCTTT	CASITLAGGAFF
.	TRBJ2-3	once	TRBV19	TGTGCCAGTAGTATAGGCAGGGTGATAGATACGCAGTATTTT	CASSIGRVIDTQYF
.	TRBJ1-6	few	TRBV5-5	TGTGCCAGCAGCTTGATAGTCGACAGTATAAATTCACCCCTCCACTTT	CASSLIVDSINSPLHF
TRBD1	TRBJ1-1	.	TRBV15	TGTGCCACCAGCAGAGATCTGACAGGGGGCGAAGCTTTCTTT	CATSRDLTGGEAFF
.	TRBJ1-6	.	TRBV19	TGTGCCAGTAGTATAGTTCGACAGGCGAATTCACCCCTCCACTTT	CASSIVRQANSPLHF
.	TRBJ1-6	.	TRBV7-2	TGTGCCAGCAGCTTGAGGCAGACCTCGAATTATAATTCACCCCTCCACTTT	CASSLRQTSNYNSPLHF
.	TRBJ2-6	.	TRBV14	TGTGCCAGCTCCTTATTCTCTGGGGCCAACGTCCTGACTTTC	CASSLFSGANVLTF
.	TRBJ2-5	.	TRBV2	TGTGCCAGCATTCGGCTAGCGCTGAGCCAAGAGACCCAGTACTTC	CASIRLALSQETQYF
.	TRBJ2-3	.	TRBV7-3	TGTGCCAGCAGCCCACAGACCGGCACAGATACGCAGTATTTT	CASSPQTGTDTQYF
.	TRBJ1-4	.	TRBV5-1	TGCGCCAGCAGCTACTCGAATGAAAAACTGTTTTTT	CASSYSNEKLFF
TRBD1	TRBJ1-4	.	TRBV19	TGTGCCAGTAGTTCGCAGGGGGCAGCTAATGAAAAACTGTTTTTT	CASSSQGAANEKLFF
TRBD1	TRBJ1-1	.	TRBV19	TGTGCCAGTAGCTTACCGGGACAGTCGCCGAACACTGAAGCTTTCTTT	CASSLPGQSPNTEAFF
.	TRBJ1-1	.	TRBV6-5	TGTGCCAGCAGTTACGGGAGAAACACTGAAGCTTTCTTT	CASSYGRNTEAFF
TRBD1	TRBJ1-4	.	TRBV30	TGTGCCTACTCCGGGACAGGTATTGCAACTAATGAAAAACTGTTTTTT	CAYSGTGIATNEKLFF
TRBD2	TRBJ2-1	.	TRBV7-3	TGTGCCAGCAGCTTTGCTAGCGGGGGCTCCTACAATGAGCAGTTCTTC	CASSFASGGSYNEQFF
TRBD2	TRBJ2-2	.	TRBV19	TGTGCCAGTAGTAGGTTTGGACTAGCGGGGTATGTCGGGGAGCTGTTTTTT	CASSRFGLAGYVGELFF
.	TRBJ1-2	.	TRBV3-1/TRBV3-2	TGTGCCAGCAGCCAAGATTCAGTGAACTATGGCTACACCTTC	CASSQDSVNYGYTF
.	TRBJ2-7	.	TRBV6-6	TGTGCCAGCAGCCCATTTAATACTTACGAGCAGTACTTC	CASSPFNTYEQYF
TRBD2	TRBJ2-7	.	TRBV7-6	TGTGCCAGCAGCCTTAGACTAGCGGGGGGGCCCCACGAGCAGTACTTC	CASSLRLAGGPHEQYF
TRBD2	TRBJ2-3	.	TRBV6-4	TGTGCCAGCAGTGACTCCGCGATTGCGGGGGGGCCTGCAGATACGCAGTATTTT	CASSDSAIAGGPADTQYF
TRBD1	TRBJ2-5	.	TRBV5-1	TGCGCCAGCAGCTTGAACGGGGACAGGGGGCTTAGGGGAGAGACCCAGTACTTC	CASSLNGDRGLRGETQYF
.	TRBJ1-2	few	TRBV3-1/TRBV3-2	TGTGCCAGCAGCCAAGACCAGCAGGGATACTATATGATGTATGGCTACACCTTC	CASSQDQQGYYMMYGYTF
TRBD1	TRBJ2-7	few	TRBV4-1	TGCGCCAGCAGCCGCTCCGAGGACAGGGGGGCAACCTACGAGCAGTACTTC	CASSRSEDRGATYEQYF
.	TRBJ2-5	.	TRBV6-5	TGTGCCAGCAGTTACTTCTCCCCAGGGAAGGAGACCCAGTACTTC	CASSYFSPGKETQYF
TRBD1	TRBJ1-2	.	TRBV5-4	TGTGCCAGCAGCACGGGACAGGCTAACTATGGCTACACCTTC	CASSTGQANYGYTF
.	TRBJ2-3	.	TRBV18	TGTGCCAGCTCACGAGATTCCTGGACTGGTAAAATTGATACGCAGTATTTT	CASSRDSWTGKIDTQYF
.	TRBJ1-2	.	TRBV29-1	TGCAGCGTTGAAGGTTTGGGCAGGGAGGACGGCTACACCTTC	CSVEGLGREDGYTF
.	TRBJ1-2	once	TRBV28	TGTGCCAGCGCTTTAGGAGGGGCGGTCTATGGCTACACCTTC	CASALGGAVYGYTF
.	TRBJ1-6	.	TRBV5-4	TGTGCCAGCAGCTTAGAAAACAGAAGAAATTCACCCCTCCACTTT	CASSLENRRNSPLHF
TRBD1	TRBJ1-4	.	TRBV28	TGTGCCAGCAGTGCCCCCGACAGGGAAAATGAAAAACTGTTTTTT	CASSAPDRENEKLFF
TRBD1	TRBJ2-7	.	TRBV11-3	TGTGCCAGCAGCTCGCCCGGACAGGGTTGGATCTACGAGCAGTACTTC	CASSSPGQGWIYEQYF
.	TRBJ1-6	.	TRBV5-8	TGTGCCAGCAGCTTGCCAGGGGAGACCTCACCCCTCCACTTT	CASSLPGETSPLHF
TRBD1	TRBJ1-1	.	TRBV6-5	TGTGCCAGCAGATCTACTACGGACAGGACCACTGAAGCTTTCTTT	CASRSTTDRTTEAFF
TRBD2	TRBJ2-2	.	TRBV5-4	TGTGCCAGCAGCTTGGCCGGACTAGCGAGCACCGGGGAGCTGTTTTTT	CASSLAGLASTGELFF
.	TRBJ2-3	.	TRBV7-9	TGTGCCAGCAGCTTAGCCAGGAGGGATACGCAGTATTTT	CASSLARRDTQYF
.	TRBJ1-5	.	TRBV2	TGTGCCAGCAACCGGGCGACAGCAAATCAGCCCCAGCATTTT	CASNRATANQPQHF
.	TRBJ2-5	once	TRBV20-1	TGCAGTGTGGACTTACAAGAGACCCAGTACTTC	CSVDLQETQYF
TRBD2	TRBJ2-5	.	TRBV15	TGTGCCACCGGACTAGCGATTGAAGAGACCCAGTACTTC	CATGLAIEETQYF
.	TRBJ2-7	.	TRBV29-1	TGCAGCGTTGAATATCCTGGGCAGGGATCCTACGAGCAGTACTTC	CSVEYPGQGSYEQYF
.	TRBJ2-1	.	TRBV6-2/TRBV6-3	TGTGCCAGCAGTTACTCCTTCCGCGGGGGCCTGGATGAGCAGTTCTTC	CASSYSFRGGLDEQFF
.	TRBJ1-2	.	TRBV7-2	TGTGCCAGCAGCTTCTTCAGGGAAGTTTGGAATGGCTACACCTTC	CASSFFREVWNGYTF
.	TRBJ1-2	.	TRBV7-9	TGTGCCAGCAGCTTACAGGGGTTTGACTATGGCTACACCTTC	CASSLQGFDYGYTF
.	TRBJ1-4	.	TRBV27	TGTGCCAGCAGAGGAGAACTTGAAAAACTGTTTTTT	CASRGELEKLFF
.	TRBJ1-4	.	TRBV5-1	TGCGCCAGCAGCTTGGCCGGAGGGTATAATGAAAAACTGTTTTTT	CASSLAGGYNEKLFF
.	TRBJ1-6	few	TRBV6-5	TGTGCCAGCAGGCCCGGGTCTAAAAATTCACCCCTCCACTTT	CASRPGSKNSPLHF